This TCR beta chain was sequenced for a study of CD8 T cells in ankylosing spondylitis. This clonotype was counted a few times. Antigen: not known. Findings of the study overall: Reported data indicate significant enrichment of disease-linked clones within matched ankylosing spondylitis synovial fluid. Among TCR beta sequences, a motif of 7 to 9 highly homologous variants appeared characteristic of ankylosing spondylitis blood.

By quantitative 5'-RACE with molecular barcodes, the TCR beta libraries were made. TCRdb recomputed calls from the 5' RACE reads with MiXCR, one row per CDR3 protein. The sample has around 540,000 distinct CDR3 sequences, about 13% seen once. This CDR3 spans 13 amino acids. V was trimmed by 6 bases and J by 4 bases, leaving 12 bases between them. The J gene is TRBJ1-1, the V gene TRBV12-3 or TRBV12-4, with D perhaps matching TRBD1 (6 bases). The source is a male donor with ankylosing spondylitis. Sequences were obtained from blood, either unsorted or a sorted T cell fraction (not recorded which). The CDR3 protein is CASSWGHLTEAFF. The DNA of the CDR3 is TGTGCCAGCAGCTGGGGACATCTCACTGAAGCTTTCTTT.